The 32 T cell receptor beta chains below come from one sample, sequenced in a study of beta chain features in type 1 diabetes. Study-level results: TCRB CDR3s from Type 1 diabetes patients were moderately but significantly shorter in all four CD4+ subsets.

For these TCRs, the target antigens are not known. cDNA synthesis used the whole RNA isolate, giving expressed TCRB sequences. Assay used: immunoSEQ multiplex PCR; TCRdb lists only in-frame clones, some missing. This sample has approximately 260,000 clones, with roughly 22% found just once. The sample comprised naive CD4+ T cells from blood. The receptors were sampled from a woman in her 40s with type 1 diabetes.

This clone came up a few times. V is TRBV6-5 and J is TRBJ1-1; D is unclear. CDR1 is MNHEY, CDR2 SVGAGI, per germline. CDR3 size: 12 residues. The ends were cut back, 5 bases at V and 1 base at J, with 5 bases in the middle. CDR3 amino acids: CASSEQNTEAFF. For the CDR3, the DNA is TGTGCCAGCAGTGAACAGAACACTGAAGCTTTCTTT.

This clone has a handful of counts. The chain recombines TRBV18 with TRBJ2-7; D might be TRBD2 (5 bases). Trimming pared 2 bases from V and 5 bases from J, leaving 10 bases between. CDR1 is KGHSH and CDR2 is LQKENI in the germline V gene. The CDR3 spans 13 residues. DNA for the CDR3: TGTGCCAGCTCACCAGGGGTGAGGGACGAGCAGTACTTC. Translating gives CASSPGVRDEQYF.

The CDR3 protein is CASSFRSGGRGRETQYF. In DNA, the CDR3 is TGTGCCAGCAGCTTTCGGTCAGGGGGAAGGGGCCGAGAGACCCAGTACTTC. This sequence joins TRBV7-2 and TRBJ2-5, with 7 bases matching TRBD1. With 3 bases clipped from V and 4 bases from J, the junction kept 14 bases outside the gene matches. CDR3 size: 17 residues. CDR1 is SGHTA and CDR2 is FQGNSA in the germline V gene.

The chain combines TRBV4-1 with TRBJ1-4; 7 bases are a match to TRBD1. Germline loops: CDR1 MGHRA, CDR2 YSYEKL. The CDR3 runs 14 residues. Trimming removed 5 bases from V and 5 bases from J; junction bases left unmatched: 5. CDR3 loop: CASSETGRNEKLFF. The CDR3 DNA reads TGCGCCAGCAGCGAGACAGGGAGGAATGAAAAACTGTTTTTT.

This clone was seen a handful of times. V usage is TRBV18 and J usage is TRBJ1-1, with D perhaps TRBD1 (5 bases). The germline V and J ends were trimmed by 8 bases and 0 bases, with 10 bases remaining between them. Germline CDR1 reads KGHSH; CDR2 reads LQKENI. The CDR3 is made up of 13 amino acids. CDR3 residues: CASQIQVNTEAFF. CDR3 coding DNA: TGTGCCAGCCAAATACAGGTGAACACTGAAGCTTTCTTT.

The chain combines TRBV5-1 with TRBJ2-5; no clear D. The CDR3 length is 12 residues. Trimming took 4 bases from V and 5 from J, leaving 9 bases between them. Germline V gene data show CDR1 as SGHRS and CDR2 as YFSETQ. The CDR3 here is CASSQEEETQYF. CDR3 nucleotides: TGCGCCAGCAGCCAAGAGGAGGAGACCCAGTACTTC.

V usage is TRBV29-1 and J usage is TRBJ1-2, with a possible D match to TRBD1 (5 bases). The CDR3 has 14 residues. Germline loops: CDR1 SQVTM, CDR2 ANQGSEA. V dropped 1 base and J dropped 4 bases, with 13 bases sitting between them. CDR3 amino acids: CSVEALAGPYGYTF. The CDR3 coding sequence is TGCAGCGTTGAAGCACTGGCAGGGCCCTATGGCTACACCTTC.

There are a few counts of this clone. This chain uses TRBV25-1 with TRBJ2-1; 7 nucleotides match TRBD1. J lost 6 bases, V lost 2 bases, and 4 bases had no gene match. Germline CDR1 is MGHDK and CDR2 is SYGVNS. CDR3 length: 14 amino acids. CDR3 DNA: TGTGCCAGCAGTGAACCGGGACAGCGCAATGAGCAGTTCTTC. Translated, it gives CASSEPGQRNEQFF.

The chain combines TRBV4-3 with TRBJ1-1; D ambiguous. Germline values: CDR1 LGHNA, CDR2 YSLEER. CDR3 length: 12 residues. The V and J ends lost 6 bases and 3 bases respectively, with 8 bases between them. In DNA form, the CDR3 reads TGCGCCAGCAGAGACTCTGACACTGAAGCTTTCTTT. Translated: CASRDSDTEAFF.

The CDR3 protein is CASSQDATEPTYEQYF. CDR3 nucleotide sequence: TGCGCCAGCAGCCAAGACGCAACGGAGCCCACCTACGAGCAGTACTTC. The chain combines TRBV4-3 with TRBJ2-7, with unresolved D. Between the trimmed V and J ends, which lost 0 bases and 2 bases, there was a span of 14 bases. The CDR3 is 16 amino acids. Germline-derived CDR1 and CDR2 are LGHNA and YSLEER.

This clone was counted between two and nine times. This sequence joins TRBV30 and TRBJ1-1; D is undetermined. The CDR3 runs to 13 residues. V was shortened by 3 bases and J by 5 bases, with 13 bases between the two germline ends. Germline CDR1 is GTSNPN and CDR2 is SVGIG (reference sequence). CDR3 sequence reads: CAWSLERGTEAFF. The DNA for the CDR3 is TGTGCCTGGAGCTTGGAGAGAGGGACTGAAGCTTTCTTT.

V and J are TRBV4-1 and TRBJ2-3; 9 bases align to TRBD2. Germline assignment: CDR1 MGHRA and CDR2 YSYEKL. With V trimmed by 1 base and J by 3 bases, 11 bases remained unmatched. This CDR3 region has 18 residues. The CDR3 region is CASSQGFLAGPGTDTQYF. The CDR3 coding sequence is TGCGCCAGCAGCCAAGGTTTTCTAGCGGGGCCGGGGACAGATACGCAGTATTTT.

This clone was seen a handful of times. This chain joins TRBV5-1 and TRBJ2-5; D remains ambiguous. Trimming stripped 1 base from V and 7 bases from J, with 14 bases between. CDR1 and CDR2 from the germline V gene are SGHRS and YFSETQ. The CDR3 is 14 residues long. The CDR3 spells CASSLSDSSGTQYF. The CDR3, as DNA: TGCGCCAGCAGCTTGTCTGACTCATCGGGGACCCAGTACTTC.

The chain couples TRBV4-2 to TRBJ2-7, with TRBD2 matching over 12 bases. With 3 bases clipped from V and 0 bases from J, the junction kept 9 bases outside the gene matches. Germline V gene data show CDR1 as LGHNA and CDR2 as YNFKEQ. The CDR3 runs 18 residues. CDR3 DNA sequence: TGTGCCAGCAGCCAGGTGACTAGCGGGAGTCGAAACTCCTACGAGCAGTACTTC. Amino acids: CASSQVTSGSRNSYEQYF.

J is TRBJ2-1 and V is TRBV15, with D possibly being TRBD2 (6 bases). The germline gives CDR1 LNHNV, CDR2 YYDKDF (reference sequence). There are 17 residues in the CDR3. V gave up 0 bases and J gave up 6 bases, with 18 bases separating them. The CDR3 DNA is TGTGCCACCAGCAGAGATTTCCGTTCTCGGGGAGGCAATGAGCAGTTCTTC. Protein product: CATSRDFRSRGGNEQFF.

This chain's CDR3 is CASSQGTGGWYF. The CDR3, as DNA: TGTGCCAGCAGTCAAGGGACAGGGGGTTGGTACTTC. The genes are TRBV6-6 and TRBJ2-7, with 11 bases that match TRBD1. The CDR3 has 12 amino acids. J lost 12 bases, V lost 5 bases, and 6 bases had no gene match. CDR1 is MNHNY and CDR2 is SVGAGI in the germline V gene (reference sequence).

The chain recombines TRBV7-2 with TRBJ2-3, with D perhaps matching TRBD1 (6 bases). In germline, CDR1 is SGHTA, CDR2 FQGNSA. Trimming took off 4 bases at V and 3 bases at J, with 11 bases between the two ends. This CDR3 region has 14 residues. The CDR3 is CASSSGQWTDTQYF. As DNA, the CDR3 is TGTGCCAGCAGCTCCGGACAGTGGACAGATACGCAGTATTTT.

This chain links TRBV9 with TRBJ2-5; 7 nucleotides agree with TRBD1. Germline values: CDR1 SGDLS, CDR2 YYNGEE. CDR3 size: 14 residues. With 4 bases clipped from V and 5 bases from J, the junction kept 8 bases outside the gene matches. The CDR3: CASSKGGSWETQYF. For the CDR3, the DNA is TGTGCCAGCAGCAAAGGGGGCTCTTGGGAGACCCAGTACTTC.

V and J are TRBV4-2 and TRBJ2-5; D might be TRBD2 (5 bases). CDR3 length: 17 residues. Trimming pared 1 base from V and 5 bases from J, leaving 20 bases between. Germline loops: CDR1 LGHNA, CDR2 YNFKEQ. CDR3 region: CASSQGRGSHGWETQYF. The CDR3, as DNA: TGTGCCAGCAGCCAAGGCCGTGGGAGCCACGGCTGGGAGACCCAGTACTTC.

This clone was picked up a small number of times. The chain links TRBV9 to TRBJ1-1, with D possibly TRBD1 on 6 matching bases. The CDR3 loop spans 16 amino acids. Germline V gene data show CDR1 as SGDLS and CDR2 as YYNGEE. The V end was cut by 3 bases, the J end by 1 base, with 16 bases between. In DNA form, the CDR3 reads TGTGCCAGCAGCGCGCCCTCCGGGACAACGAACACTGAAGCTTTCTTT. Translated: CASSAPSGTTNTEAFF.

This clone was observed a handful of times. Other DNA sequences in this specimen translate into the identical CDR3. The rearrangement joins TRBV11-2 to TRBJ2-5; D is ambiguous. The CDR3 spans 11 residues. The germline gives CDR1 SGHAT, CDR2 FQNNGV. V was cut by 4 bases and J by 5 bases, with 5 bases left in between. The CDR3 DNA sequence: TGTGCCAGCAGCTCTGGCGAGACCCAGTACTTC. As protein: CASSSGETQYF.

The chain has TRBV20-1 and TRBJ2-1; D may be TRBD2 (5 bases). The CDR3 extends over 11 amino acids. Germline V CDR1 and CDR2: DFQATT, SNEGSKA (reference sequence). Trimming took off 6 bases at V and 9 bases at J, with 12 bases between the two ends. CDR3 DNA: TGCAGTGCCGCTGCAAGCGGTGAGCAGTTCTTC. Translation gives CSAAASGEQFF.

V gene TRBV14 combines with J gene TRBJ2-1, with D perhaps matching TRBD2 (5 bases). The CDR3 sequence is 15 residues long. Trimming removed 1 base at V and 0 bases at J, with 7 bases between. The germline V gene has CDR1 SGHDN and CDR2 FVKESK. DNA of the CDR3: TGTGCCAGCAGCCAAGGGGCGGGCTCCTACAATGAGCAGTTCTTC. It is translated as CASSQGAGSYNEQFF. The full variable domain, completed using reference TRBV14 and TRBJ2-1, is EAGVTQFPSHSVIEKGQTVTLRCDPISGHDNLYWYRRVMGKEIKFLLHFVKESKQDESGMPNNRFLAERTGGTYSTLKVQPAELEDSGVYFCASSQGAGSYNEQFFGPGTRLTVL.

The gene calls are TRBV10-3 and TRBJ2-2, with D unclear. Per the germline V gene, CDR1 is ENHRY and CDR2 is SYGVKD. With 3 bases removed from V and 5 bases from J, the gap between germline ends came to 7 bases. The CDR3 has 13 amino acids. The CDR3 protein is CAISDPRTGELFF. The CDR3 DNA reads as TGTGCCATCAGTGACCCGAGGACCGGGGAGCTGTTTTTT.

This clone was detected a few times. This chain links TRBV30 with TRBJ1-1, with D unclear. Trimming pared 1 base from V and 2 bases from J, leaving 11 bases between. The CDR3 contains 14 residues. Germline-derived CDR1 and CDR2 are GTSNPN and SVGIG (reference sequence). The CDR3, as DNA: TGTGCCTGGAGTGGAGGACTGAAAAACACTGAAGCTTTCTTT. Protein: CAWSGGLKNTEAFF.

The sample holds a few counts of this clone. This rearrangement joins TRBV7-9 to TRBJ1-1, with D perhaps TRBD1 (5 bases). V was pared by 3 bases and J by 7 bases, with 9 bases between. The germline V gene has CDR1 SEHNR and CDR2 FQNEAQ (reference sequence). The CDR3 spans 12 residues. CDR3 nucleotide sequence: TGTGCCAGCAGCTTTAACCAGGGTGAAGCTTTCTTT. Translation: CASSFNQGEAFF.

V is TRBV18 and J is TRBJ1-6; D may be TRBD1 (5 bases). This CDR3 is 17 amino acids long. Trimming removed 2 bases from V and 8 bases from J, with 19 bases in between. The V gene's germline CDR1 is KGHSH and CDR2 LQKENI. The DNA of the CDR3 is TGTGCCAGCTCACCATCCGCCTCCGACGGGGGTTATTCACCCCTCCACTTT. Residues: CASSPSASDGGYSPLHF.

There are a few counts of this clone. The chain is built from TRBV10-3 and TRBJ2-7; 7 nucleotides agree with TRBD2. V shed 10 bases, J shed 4 bases, and the junction held 25 bases outside the gene matches. This CDR3 has 18 residues. Germline assignment: CDR1 ENHRY and CDR2 SYGVKD. The CDR3 DNA reads TGTGCCACGAACGCGGGACCTGGGAGGACTAGAGTAAGTTACGAGCAGTACTTC. As protein: CATNAGPGRTRVSYEQYF.

This clone was seen more than once but under ten times. This chain uses TRBV20-1 with TRBJ1-1; D is unresolved. Between the trimmed V and J ends, which lost 3 bases and 7 bases, there was a span of 9 bases. This CDR3 has 11 amino acids. Germline values: CDR1 DFQATT, CDR2 SNEGSKA (reference sequence). CDR3 bases: TGCAGTGCTAGCGGAGCGATTGAAGCTTTCTTT. Protein sequence: CSASGAIEAFF.

This sequence joins TRBV5-4 and TRBJ1-2; D may be TRBD1 (5 bases). The CDR3 is 15 amino acids. The V gene lost 5 bases and the J gene lost 2 bases, with 16 bases spanning the gap. The germline CDR1 and CDR2 sequences are SGHNT and YYREEE (reference sequence). Here the CDR3 reads CASSLVFRGNYGYTF. CDR3 in DNA: TGTGCCAGCAGTCTAGTTTTCCGGGGGAACTATGGCTACACCTTC.

J is TRBJ2-5 and V is TRBV7-2; 7 bases are a match to TRBD1. The CDR3 has 15 residues. V shed 1 base and J 5 bases; nucleotides not matched to a gene: 7. CDR1 and CDR2 (germline): SGHTA, FQGNSA. CDR3 protein: CASSLEGAAVETQYF. The CDR3 DNA is TGTGCCAGCAGCTTAGAGGGGGCGGCGGTTGAGACCCAGTACTTC.

This sequence joins TRBV2 and TRBJ1-2; 8 nucleotides agree with TRBD1. V shed 3 bases and J 8 bases; nucleotides not matched to a gene: 5. Germline CDR1 reads SNHLY; CDR2 reads FYNNEI. There are 13 residues in the CDR3. CDR3 protein: CASSEDRVNGYTF. DNA for the CDR3: TGTGCCAGCAGTGAGGACAGGGTGAACGGCTACACCTTC.